The next 28 T cell receptor beta chains were all read from a single sample in a study of CXCR3-negative and CXCR3-positive naive CD8 T cells. Study results and limitations: The TRB CDR3s that CXCR3-positive naive cells carried were more hydrophobic than those of CXCR3-negative naive cells.

cDNA libraries for TRB were generated by 5' RACE incorporating UMI labels. TCRdb re-called the 5' RACE reads and shows each CDR3 protein once, DNA omitted. Its table records some 150,000 distinct CDR3 sequences. The antigens these receptors bind are not known. Sequenced: naive CXCR3+ CD8+ T cells from blood. The subset denotes: CD45RO-CCR7+CD27+CD95- naive CD8+ T cells expressing CXCR3 (TNR3+). The receptors were gathered from a human donor in good health. Some clones in this sample may be carry-over from other donors' samples.

This chain joins TRBV7-9 and TRBJ1-5; TCRdb's D gene call, TRBD1, goes unchecked for lack of DNA. The germline V gene encodes CDR1 SEHNR and CDR2 FQNEAQ (reference sequence). There are 13 residues in the CDR3. CDR3: CASSPGPAQPQHF.

The chain joins TRBV7-9 to TRBJ2-3. The CDR3 contains 12 residues. Germline lookup yields CDR1 SEHNR and CDR2 FQNEAQ (reference sequence). CDR3 protein: CASSNVEDTQYF. Full variable domain (missing parts from reference TRBV7-9 and TRBJ2-3): DTGVSQNPRHKITKRGQNVTFRCDPISEHNRLYWYRQTLGQGPEFLTYFQNEAQLEKSRLLSDRFSAERPKGSFSTLEIQRTEQGDSAMYLCASSNVEDTQYFGPGTRLTVL.

The chain couples TRBV7-6 to TRBJ2-1; the TRBD1 assignment by TCRdb is unverifiable without DNA. Germline CDR1 and CDR2: SGHVS and FNYEAQ. The CDR3 spans 14 residues. CDR3 protein: CASSSSGTANEQFF.

V is TRBV12-3 or TRBV12-4 and J is TRBJ1-5; TCRdb's D call of TRBD1 is untestable without DNA. The length of the CDR3 is 14 residues. The CDR3: CASSSGTGNQPQHF.

The CDR3 protein is CSVRTMLGMNTEAFF. V and J are TRBV29-1 and TRBJ1-1. The CDR3 totals 15 residues. CDR1 and CDR2 (germline): SQVTM, ANQGSEA.

The chain combines TRBV29-1 with TRBJ2-1; the TCRdb D gene call, TRBD1, has no DNA to confirm it. CDR1 and CDR2 from the germline V gene are SQVTM and ANQGSEA. The CDR3 runs 13 residues. The CDR3 region is CSGAGADYNEQFF.

J is TRBJ2-4 and V is TRBV28. Germline-derived CDR1 and CDR2 are MDHEN and SYDVKM. The CDR3 runs 15 residues. The CDR3 loop is CASSSGWLAKNIQYF.

The chain is built from TRBV7-9 and TRBJ2-3; TCRdb names TRBD1, which stays unverified in the absence of DNA. The germline V gene encodes CDR1 SEHNR and CDR2 FQNEAQ (reference sequence). The CDR3 loop spans 15 amino acids. The CDR3 loop reads CASSFEGGPSDTQYF.

The chain couples TRBV5-1 to TRBJ1-1. The germline V gene encodes CDR1 SGHRS and CDR2 YFSETQ. This CDR3 has 15 residues. The CDR3 here is CASSVDVGAGTEAFF.

The chain links TRBV5-1 to TRBJ1-3; TCRdb picks TRBD1, but there is no DNA to check that call. The germline CDR1 and CDR2 sequences are SGHRS and YFSETQ. CDR3 length: 18 amino acids. CDR3 in amino acids: CASSEDRERSLFGNTIYF.

The CDR3 here is CASSFARTTSTDTQYF. The chain carries TRBV28 and TRBJ2-3; as DNA is missing, the TRBD2 call by TCRdb cannot be tested. Germline CDR1 is MDHEN and CDR2 is SYDVKM. The CDR3 is made up of 16 amino acids.

The gene calls are TRBV29-1 and TRBJ1-1. The germline V gene has CDR1 SQVTM and CDR2 ANQGSEA. This CDR3 has 13 amino acids. This chain's CDR3 is CSALLRDVTEAFF.

The CDR3 sequence is CASSSGQGSYNSPLHF. The chain employs TRBV5-1 and TRBJ1-6; TCRdb designates TRBD1, a call that cannot be tested without DNA. CDR3 length: 16 amino acids. Germline assignment: CDR1 SGHRS and CDR2 YFSETQ.

The J gene is TRBJ2-2, the V gene TRBV7-8. CDR3 length: 12 residues. Germline V gives CDR1 SGHVS, CDR2 FQNEAQ. The CDR3 protein is CASSSIIGELFF.

This rearrangement joins TRBV11-2 to TRBJ2-5; absent DNA, TCRdb's TRBD1 call cannot be checked. The length of the CDR3 is 20 residues. CDR1 and CDR2 (germline): SGHAT, FQNNGV. The CDR3 sequence: CASSSPYWDRDPGGKETQYF.

CDR3 protein: CASSQDVSTDTQYF. V and J are TRBV4-3 and TRBJ2-3. Germline V lookup: CDR1 LGHNA, CDR2 YSLEER. The CDR3 spans 14 residues.

J is TRBJ2-7 and V is TRBV14. This CDR3 comprises 14 residues. CDR1 is SGHDN and CDR2 is FVKESK in the germline V gene. The CDR3 spells CASSPGYVSYEQYF.

V gene TRBV6-2 or TRBV6-3 combines with J gene TRBJ2-7. Germline V CDR1 and CDR2: MNHEY, SVGEGT. The CDR3 is 13 amino acids. The CDR3 region is CASNAGGSYEQYF.

The chain recombines TRBV3-1 with TRBJ2-2; TCRdb's assignment of TRBD1 cannot be checked, as there is no DNA. The CDR3 is 18 residues long. CDR1 is LGHDT, CDR2 YNNKEL, per germline (reference sequence). CDR3: CASSQGLTDRANTGELFF.

V gene TRBV2 combines with J gene TRBJ1-5; the D gene TCRdb calls, TRBD1, cannot be checked with no DNA. Germline CDR1 SNHLY, CDR2 FYNNEI. This CDR3 has 15 amino acids. The CDR3 region is CASRTGGLSNQPQHF. Together with reference TRBV2 and TRBJ1-5, the CDR3 gives the full variable domain: EPEVTQTPSHQVTQMGQEVILRCVPISNHLYFYWYRQILGQKVEFLVSFYNNEISEKSEIFDDQFSVERPDGSNFTLKIRSTKLEDSAMYFCASRTGGLSNQPQHFGDGTRLSIL.

The V call is TRBV28, the J call TRBJ2-7; TCRdb's assignment of TRBD1 cannot be checked, as there is no DNA. Germline V gives CDR1 MDHEN, CDR2 SYDVKM. This CDR3 has 16 amino acids. The CDR3 spells CASRPEGGGGSYEQYF.

The chain combines TRBV10-1 with TRBJ1-1. CDR1 is WNHNN and CDR2 is SYGVQD in the germline V gene (reference sequence). The CDR3 runs 15 residues. The CDR3 loop reads CASRGLQGCNTEAFF.

V and J are TRBV7-8 and TRBJ2-5; TCRdb lists TRBD2, though no DNA is available to test this call. The CDR3 consists of 14 residues. CDR1 and CDR2 from the germline V gene are SGHVS and FQNEAQ. The chain's CDR3 is CASSFMGPLETQYF. Drawing the rest from reference TRBV7-8 and TRBJ2-5, the complete variable domain is GAGVSQSPRYKVAKRGQDVALRCDPISGHVSLFWYQQALGQGPEFLTYFQNEAQLDKSGLPSDRFFAERPEGSVSTLKIQRTQQEDSAVYLCASSFMGPLETQYFGPGTRLLVL.

The V and J genes are TRBV28 and TRBJ2-2; lacking DNA, the TRBD1 call made by TCRdb goes unchecked. Germline loops: CDR1 MDHEN, CDR2 SYDVKM. This CDR3 is 15 amino acids long. CDR3: CAIRTERTNTGKLFF.

The CDR3 loop is CASSQDTLAGASGDEQYF. The chain carries TRBV4-1 and TRBJ2-7; no DNA is available, so the TRBD2 call from TCRdb remains unchecked. Germline V gene sequence: CDR1 MGHRA, CDR2 YSYEKL. There are 18 residues in the CDR3.

The V gene is TRBV28, the J gene TRBJ1-1. CDR3 length equals 14 residues. Germline lookup yields CDR1 MDHEN and CDR2 SYDVKM. The CDR3 here is CASSWGPRGHEAFF.

The chain uses TRBV12-3 or TRBV12-4 and TRBJ1-2. The CDR3 loop spans 13 amino acids. The CDR3 sequence: CASSLSVEGGYTF.

V is TRBV5-1 and J is TRBJ2-1; as DNA is missing, the TRBD2 call by TCRdb cannot be tested. The CDR3 spans 14 residues. CDR1 SGHRS and CDR2 YFSETQ come from the germline V gene. CDR3 in amino acids: CASSSAGLADEQFF. The full variable domain, with the rest looked up from reference TRBV5-1 and TRBJ2-1, is KAGVTQTPRYLIKTRGQQVTLSCSPISGHRSVSWYQQTPGQGLQFLFEYFSETQRNKGNFPGRFSGRQFSNSRSEMNVSTLELGDSALYLCASSSAGLADEQFFGPGTRLTVL.